Sequencing of this TCR beta chain was carried out in a study of early T cells in non-severe SARS-CoV-2 infection. On the study more broadly: Bulk RNA isolated from unsorted whole blood underwent sequencing; chains were not paired. General study points: Comparison of clonotypes with VDJdb favored anti-spike CD8 responses while missing private and CD4 specificities.

This clonotype was counted many times. Its antigen remains unidentified. V was clipped by 0 bases and J by 9 bases, with 6 bases between them. The germline V gene encodes CDR1 MNHNY and CDR2 SVGAGI (reference sequence). The CDR3 runs to 12 residues. Unique molecular identifiers were affixed to single, distinct cDNA molecules. Via MiXCR, TCRdb re-called the 5' RACE reads, giving one row per CDR3 protein. The table shows 65,000 to 95,000 distinct CDR3 sequences, with approximately 9.1% occurring only once. The V call is TRBV6-6, the J call TRBJ1-5; no reliable D call. This TCR came from an adult who was a healthcare worker with PCR-confirmed SARS-CoV-2 infection or an uninfected control (not recorded which). Sequenced: whole blood. CDR3 region: CASSYSGGPQHF. The CDR3, as DNA: TGTGCCAGCAGTTACTCTGGAGGGCCCCAGCATTTT.